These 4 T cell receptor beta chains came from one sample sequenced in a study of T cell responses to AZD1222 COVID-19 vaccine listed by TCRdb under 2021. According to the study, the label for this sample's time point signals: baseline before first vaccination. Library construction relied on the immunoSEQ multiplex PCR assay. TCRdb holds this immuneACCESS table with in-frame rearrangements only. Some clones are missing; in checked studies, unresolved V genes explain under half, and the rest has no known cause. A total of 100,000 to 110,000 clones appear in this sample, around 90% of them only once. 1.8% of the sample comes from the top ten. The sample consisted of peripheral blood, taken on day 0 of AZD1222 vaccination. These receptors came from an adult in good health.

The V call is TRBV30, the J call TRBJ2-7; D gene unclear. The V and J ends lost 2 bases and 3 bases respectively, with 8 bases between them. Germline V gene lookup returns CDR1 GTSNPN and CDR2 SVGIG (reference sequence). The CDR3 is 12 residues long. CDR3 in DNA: TGTGCCTGGAGTCCCTCGCTCTACGAGCAGTACTTC. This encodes CAWSPSLYEQYF.

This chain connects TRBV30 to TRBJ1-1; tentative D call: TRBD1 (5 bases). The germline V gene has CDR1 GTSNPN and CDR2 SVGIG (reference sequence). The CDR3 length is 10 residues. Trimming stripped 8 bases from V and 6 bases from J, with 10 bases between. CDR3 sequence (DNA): TGTGCCGGGGGGACTTCTGAAGCTTTCTTT. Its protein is CAGGTSEAFF.

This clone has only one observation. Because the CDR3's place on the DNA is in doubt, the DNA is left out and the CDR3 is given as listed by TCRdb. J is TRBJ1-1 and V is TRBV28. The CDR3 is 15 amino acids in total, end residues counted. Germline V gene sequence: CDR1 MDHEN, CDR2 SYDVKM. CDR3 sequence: CASSSSGRGNAEAFF.

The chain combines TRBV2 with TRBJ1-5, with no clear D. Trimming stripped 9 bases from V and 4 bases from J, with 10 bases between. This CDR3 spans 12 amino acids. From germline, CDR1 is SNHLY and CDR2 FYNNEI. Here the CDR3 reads CASKRENQPQHF. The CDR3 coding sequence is TGTGCCAGTAAACGTGAAAATCAGCCCCAGCATTTT.